This T cell receptor (beta chain) is from a study of regulatory T cells in long-lasting Graves disease. Losses at the gene ends were 3 bases for V and 5 bases for J; bases not matched to a gene: 4. Germline V gene data show CDR1 as SGHNT and CDR2 as YYREEE (reference sequence). There are 15 residues in the CDR3. Construction of TCR beta libraries relied on iRepertoire HTBI primers and on Arm-PCR targeting CDR3 regions. TCRdb fed the multiplex PCR reads into MiXCR, producing one record per CDR3 protein. Of around 480,000 distinct CDR3 sequences listed, about 16% were seen once; the top ten hold around 25%. The time point denotes: newly diagnosed GD, antithyroid drugs for less than 3 months. RNA from PBMCs was the source of the TCR library. These records were also assigned to another study, of T cells in Graves' hyperthyroidism and ophthalmopathy. From that report: Stable disease denoted Graves' hyperthyroidism without ophthalmopathy progression within 18 months.

This clonotype was obtained from a woman aged 35-60 years with Graves disease. This chain links TRBV5-4 with TRBJ2-4; 11 nucleotides match TRBD2. The sample in question was peripheral blood mononuclear cells (PBMCs), obtained at new diagnosis, from a patient treated with antithyroid drugs. CDR3 amino acids: CASSSLAGGQNIQYF. CDR3 in DNA: TGTGCCAGCAGCTCTCTAGCGGGGGGCCAAAACATTCAGTACTTC.